Listed here are 12 T cell receptor beta chains from one sample, sequenced in a study of blood T cell repertoires in COVID-19. The protocol was immunoSEQ multiplex PCR, while the TCRdb copy is restricted to in-frame clones and leaves out a portion. Among some 210,000 clones listed, more than 70% were seen once. Specimen: peripheral blood. The receptors derive from a man over 45 with active or convalescent COVID-19.

The CDR3 region has the DNA TGTGCCAGTAGCAGGGGGTTTGTAAATTCACCCCTCCACTTT. This gives the protein CASSRGFVNSPLHF. The chain uses TRBV19 and TRBJ1-6, with 7 bases identical to TRBD1. Germline V gene data show CDR1 as LNHDA and CDR2 as SQIVND (reference sequence). Trimming at V came to 6 bases and at J to 7 bases, leaving 6 bases not matched to a gene. The CDR3 length is 14 residues.

The chain combines TRBV29-1 with TRBJ2-2; 8 bases line up with TRBD1. The germline CDR1 and CDR2 sequences are SQVTM and ANQGSEA. Trimming at V came to 6 bases and at J to 1 base, leaving 7 bases not matched to a gene. The CDR3 contains 15 residues. The CDR3 sequence: CSVHRTGMNTGELFF. CDR3 in DNA: TGCAGCGTCCACCGGACAGGGATGAACACCGGGGAGCTGTTTTTT.

The gene calls are TRBV5-6 and TRBJ2-7; the match to TRBD2 covers 13 bases. Germline V gene sequence: CDR1 SGHDT, CDR2 YYEEEE. The CDR3 totals 15 residues. J lost 3 bases, V lost 0 bases, and 0 bases had no gene match. This CDR3 reads CASSLGLAGGYEQYF. Written as DNA, the CDR3 is TGTGCCAGCAGCTTGGGACTAGCGGGGGGCTACGAGCAGTACTTC.

V is TRBV18 and J is TRBJ2-7; unclear D gene. The CDR3 is 12 residues long. V lost 6 bases to trimming and J lost 2 bases, with 8 bases between them. Germline-derived CDR1 and CDR2 are KGHSH and LQKENI. DNA for the CDR3: TGTGCCAGCTCGCAGGTTGCCTACGAGCAGTACTTC. This encodes CASSQVAYEQYF.

V gene TRBV5-1 combines with J gene TRBJ2-1; TRBD1 matches at 7 bases. Germline CDR1 reads SGHRS; CDR2 reads YFSETQ. V lost 2 bases and J lost 6; bases outside the gene matches: 2. The CDR3 has 13 residues. The chain's CDR3 is CASSLQGFNEQFF. CDR3 DNA: TGCGCCAGCAGCTTACAGGGGTTCAATGAGCAGTTCTTC. The full variable domain, in which reference TRBV5-1 and TRBJ2-1 provide the parts outside the CDR3, is KAGVTQTPRYLIKTRGQQVTLSCSPISGHRSVSWYQQTPGQGLQFLFEYFSETQRNKGNFPGRFSGRQFSNSRSEMNVSTLELGDSALYLCASSLQGFNEQFFGPGTRLTVL.

The chain recombines TRBV29-1 with TRBJ1-2; 8 bases match TRBD1. Germline lookup yields CDR1 SQVTM and CDR2 ANQGSEA. V was pared by 6 bases and J by 2 bases, with 14 bases of the junction left unmatched. The CDR3 covers 16 residues. Here the CDR3 DNA reads TGCAGCGTGATCCTGCAGGGGGCGAAAGGAAACTATGGCTACACCTTC. It codes for CSVILQGAKGNYGYTF.

V gene TRBV2 combines with J gene TRBJ1-3; D remains ambiguous. CDR3 length equals 12 residues. The germline CDR1 and CDR2 sequences are SNHLY and FYNNEI. Trimming removed 8 bases at V and 4 bases at J, with 9 bases between. Written as DNA, the CDR3 is TGTGCCAGCCTGAGAGCCGGAAACACCATATATTTT. Its translation: CASLRAGNTIYF.

The chain carries TRBV5-4 and TRBJ2-7, with 8 bases fitting TRBD1. Germline CDR1 is SGHNT and CDR2 is YYREEE (reference sequence). The J segment lost 3 bases and the V segment lost 4 bases, leaving 12 bases of the junction unmatched. This CDR3 has 16 residues. The chain's CDR3 is CASSLGPGTGLYEQYF. Written as DNA, the CDR3 is TGTGCCAGCAGCCTGGGGCCCGGGACAGGTCTCTACGAGCAGTACTTC.

This chain links TRBV10-3 with TRBJ1-1; 7 nucleotides line up with TRBD1. Germline V gene data show CDR1 as ENHRY and CDR2 as SYGVKD. With 7 bases clipped from V and 4 bases from J, the junction kept 12 bases outside the gene matches. This CDR3 contains 15 residues. The CDR3 sequence is CAIIMRQGGLTEAFF. The CDR3 DNA reads as TGTGCCATCATTATGAGACAGGGTGGACTCACTGAAGCTTTCTTT.

The CDR3: CATLGQTNEKLFF. The CDR3, as DNA: TGTGCCACCCTGGGACAGACCAATGAAAAACTGTTTTTT. The gene calls are TRBV19 and TRBJ1-4; 7 nucleotides agree with TRBD1. The CDR3 runs 13 residues. J was trimmed by 5 bases and V by 10 bases; bases with no gene match: 7. Germline CDR1 is LNHDA and CDR2 is SQIVND (reference sequence).

The chain recombines TRBV9 with TRBJ2-3; 10 bases line up with TRBD2. The CDR3 runs to 16 residues. After removal of 0 bases from V and 5 bases from J, the junction contained 6 bases not matched to a gene. Germline loops: CDR1 SGDLS, CDR2 YYNGEE. The CDR3 reads CASSVGSGGAQDTQYF. DNA for the CDR3: TGTGCCAGCAGCGTAGGGAGCGGGGGGGCTCAAGATACGCAGTATTTT. Based on the CDR3 plus reference TRBV9 and TRBJ2-3, the full variable domain is DSGVTQTPKHLITATGQRVTLRCSPRSGDLSVYWYQQSLDQGLQFLIQYYNGEERAKGNILERFSAQQFPDLHSELNLSSLELGDSALYFCASSVGSGGAQDTQYFGPGTRLTVL.

V and J are TRBV7-2 and TRBJ1-1; TRBD1 might be the D (5 bases). The length of the CDR3 is 22 residues. The germline CDR1 and CDR2 sequences are SGHTA and FQGNSA. Between the trimmed V and J ends, which lost 0 bases and 1 base, there was a span of 30 bases. The CDR3 is CASSLAPWPGVRGGPGNTEAFF. In DNA, the CDR3 is TGTGCCAGCAGCTTAGCCCCTTGGCCGGGGGTACGAGGAGGTCCCGGGAACACTGAAGCTTTCTTT. The entire variable domain, with the rest obtained from reference TRBV7-2 and TRBJ1-1, is as follows: GAGVSQSPSNKVTEKGKDVELRCDPISGHTALYWYRQSLGQGLEFLIYFQGNSAPDKSGLPSDRFSAERTGGSVSTLTIQRTQQEDSAVYLCASSLAPWPGVRGGPGNTEAFFGQGTRLTVV.